Shown below are 21 T cell receptor beta chains from a single sample sequenced in a study of T cell responses to AZD1222 COVID-19 vaccine. Clones were sequenced by immunoSEQ multiplex PCR, and TCRdb holds only the in-frame ones, with some missing. This table holds roughly 70,000 clones, roughly nine tenths found once. This specimen consisted of peripheral blood, obtained 28 days after the second AZD1222 dose. The receptor set was obtained from an adult who received the AZD1222 COVID-19 vaccine.

In this sample, this clone turned up a few times. The CDR3 DNA reads as TGTGCCAGCAGCGCCTCCCTACGCCGAAATGAAAAACTGTTTTTT. As protein: CASSASLRRNEKLFF. The V and J genes are TRBV9 and TRBJ1-4, with D unresolved. Trimming took 3 bases from V and 5 from J, leaving 14 bases between them. Germline CDR1 reads SGDLS; CDR2 reads YYNGEE. The CDR3 is 15 amino acids. The complete variable domain, with remaining parts taken from reference TRBV9 and TRBJ1-4, reads DSGVTQTPKHLITATGQRVTLRCSPRSGDLSVYWYQQSLDQGLQFLIQYYNGEERAKGNILERFSAQQFPDLHSELNLSSLELGDSALYFCASSASLRRNEKLFFGSGTQLSVL.

The rearrangement uses TRBV19 and TRBJ2-5, with 12 positions matching TRBD2. CDR1 and CDR2 from the germline V gene are LNHDA and SQIVND (reference sequence). Trimming removed 5 bases from V and 0 bases from J; junction bases left unmatched: 13. CDR3 length equals 19 residues. The CDR3 DNA reads as TGTGCCAGTAGTTCGTCAGGACTAGCGGGGCCTGGGTACCAAGAGACCCAGTACTTC. This gives the protein CASSSSGLAGPGYQETQYF. Based on the CDR3 plus reference TRBV19 and TRBJ2-5, the full variable domain is DGGITQSPKYLFRKEGQNVTLSCEQNLNHDAMYWYRQDPGQGLRLIYYSQIVNDFQKGDIAEGYSVSREKKESFPLTVTSAQKNPTAFYLCASSSSGLAGPGYQETQYFGPGTRLLVL.

The sample holds one count of this clone. The J gene is TRBJ2-1, the V gene TRBV11-3, with 7 bases identical to TRBD1. The germline gives CDR1 SGHNT, CDR2 YENEEA. Trimming cost V 0 bases and J 6 bases; bases outside gene matches: 8. This CDR3 spans 16 amino acids. The CDR3 nucleotides read TGTGCCAGCAGCTTAGATCGAGGCGCAGGGGGCAATGAGCAGTTCTTC. This translates into CASSLDRGAGGNEQFF.

The chain combines TRBV3-1 (or the pseudogene TRBV3-2) with TRBJ2-7, with a possible D match to TRBD2 (6 bases). CDR1 and CDR2 (germline): LGHDT, YNNKEL (reference sequence). The V and J ends lost 1 base and 2 bases respectively, with 9 bases between them. The CDR3 is 14 residues long. CDR3 DNA: TGTGCCAGCAGCCAAGCCCCGGGGGCCTACGAGCAGTACTTC. Amino acids: CASSQAPGAYEQYF.

V usage is TRBV5-1 and J usage is TRBJ1-2; 7 bases align to TRBD1. Per germline, CDR1 SGHRS and CDR2 YFSETQ. The CDR3 spans 15 residues. Unmatched junction bases numbered 5, after V lost 3 bases and J lost 0 bases. The CDR3 sequence: CASSSQGPSNYGYTF. In DNA, the CDR3 is TGCGCCAGCAGCTCACAGGGGCCTTCTAACTATGGCTACACCTTC.

The rearrangement uses TRBV7-2 and TRBJ2-5, with 10 bases matching TRBD1. CDR1 is SGHTA, CDR2 FQGNSA, per germline. Germline trimming cut 1 base from V and 1 base from J; bases unmatched to any gene: 6. CDR3 size: 17 residues. Here the CDR3 reads CASSLEGQGNFQETQYF. Here the CDR3 DNA reads TGTGCCAGCAGCTTAGAGGGACAGGGGAATTTCCAAGAGACCCAGTACTTC.

The CDR3 DNA follows: TGCAGCGTCGGCAAACTTACAGGGTTAAACTATGGCTACACCTTC. This translates into CSVGKLTGLNYGYTF. This chain joins TRBV29-1 and TRBJ1-2; TRBD1 might be the D (6 bases). Trimming took off 6 bases at V and 2 bases at J, with 19 bases between the two ends. Germline loops: CDR1 SQVTM, CDR2 ANQGSEA. This CDR3 is 15 amino acids long. Full variable domain (outside the CDR3, taken from reference TRBV29-1 and TRBJ1-2): SAVISQKPSRDICQRGTSLTIQCQVDSQVTMMFWYRQQPGQSLTLIATANQGSEATYESGFVIDKFPISRPNLTFSTLTVSNMSPEDSSIYLCSVGKLTGLNYGYTFGSGTRLTVV.

V is TRBV7-7 and J is TRBJ2-6; 8 positions agree with TRBD2. With 5 bases clipped from V and 0 bases from J, the junction kept 3 bases outside the gene matches. This CDR3 region has 16 residues. From germline, CDR1 is SSHAT and CDR2 FNYEAQ (reference sequence). The CDR3 spells CASSPGGRSGANVLTF. CDR3 DNA: TGTGCCAGCAGCCCGGGGGGGCGCTCTGGGGCCAACGTCCTGACTTTC.

This chain connects TRBV7-9 to TRBJ1-1; 9 bases are a match to TRBD1. Trimming at V came to 8 bases and at J to 5 bases, leaving 9 bases not matched to a gene. Germline V gene data show CDR1 as SEHNR and CDR2 as FQNEAQ (reference sequence). The CDR3 runs 14 residues. The CDR3 DNA reads as TGTGCCAGCGGACGACAGGGGGTCGGGACTGAAGCTTTCTTT. Its protein product is CASGRQGVGTEAFF.

V usage is TRBV7-2 and J usage is TRBJ1-2, with D unclear. Trimming took off 1 base at V and 1 base at J, with 7 bases between the two ends. CDR3 size: 14 residues. Germline V gives CDR1 SGHTA, CDR2 FQGNSA. The CDR3 protein is CASSLEGLNYGYTF. CDR3 DNA: TGTGCCAGCAGCTTAGAAGGACTTAACTATGGCTACACCTTC.

The rearrangement links TRBV25-1 to TRBJ2-5, with 8 bases aligning to TRBD1. Losses at the gene ends were 1 base for V and 1 base for J; bases not matched to a gene: 2. CDR3 length: 15 amino acids. CDR1 MGHDK and CDR2 SYGVNS come from the germline V gene. The CDR3 nucleotides are TGTGCCAGCAGTGAATGGACAGGGCCCCAAGAGACCCAGTACTTC. Translated: CASSEWTGPQETQYF.

The J gene is TRBJ2-2, the V gene TRBV3-1 (or the pseudogene TRBV3-2), with D perhaps assigned TRBD1 or TRBD2 (5 bases each). The germline gives CDR1 LGHDT, CDR2 YNNKEL (reference sequence). Trimming removed 6 bases from V and 1 base from J, with 9 bases in between. The CDR3 is made up of 14 amino acids. This CDR3 is CASRIGGNTGELFF. The CDR3 DNA is TGTGCCAGCAGGATTGGGGGGAACACCGGGGAGCTGTTTTTT.

The V gene is TRBV27, the J gene TRBJ1-5; no clear D gene. There are 14 residues in the CDR3. Germline V gives CDR1 MNHEY, CDR2 SMNVEV (reference sequence). V lost 6 bases and J 0 bases, leaving 9 bases between the germline ends. The CDR3 sequence: CASSPLYSNQPQHF. CDR3 DNA sequence: TGTGCCAGCAGCCCCTTGTATAGCAATCAGCCCCAGCATTTT.

In DNA form, the CDR3 reads TGTGCCAGCAGTTTGACTGCGCACGAACACAATGAGCAGTTCTTC. Amino acids: CASSLTAHEHNEQFF. The V gene is TRBV27, the J gene TRBJ2-1; no firm D call. Germline values: CDR1 MNHEY, CDR2 SMNVEV (reference sequence). The CDR3 contains 15 residues. V was shortened by 3 bases and J by 5 bases, with 14 bases between the two germline ends.

This chain joins TRBV12-3 or TRBV12-4 and TRBJ2-5; D remains ambiguous. The CDR3 consists of 12 residues. Between the trimmed V and J ends, which lost 6 bases and 3 bases, there was a span of 8 bases. The DNA for the CDR3 is TGTGCCAGCAGCCGGACGAAAGAGACCCAGTACTTC. Translating it yields CASSRTKETQYF.

This chain links TRBV9 with TRBJ1-2, with D perhaps TRBD1 (6 bases). From germline, CDR1 is SGDLS and CDR2 YYNGEE. This CDR3 is 13 amino acids long. The ends were cut back, 1 base at V and 4 bases at J, with 8 bases in the middle. This CDR3 reads CASSVSQGYGYTF. Written as DNA, the CDR3 is TGTGCCAGCAGCGTATCACAGGGCTATGGCTACACCTTC.

The chain couples TRBV9 to TRBJ2-1; 8 positions match TRBD1. The germline V gene has CDR1 SGDLS and CDR2 YYNGEE. The CDR3 runs to 15 residues. V lost 1 base to trimming and J lost 4 bases; unmatched junction nucleotides: 4. CDR3 in amino acids: CASSVQGAGYNEQFF. The CDR3 nucleotides read TGTGCCAGCAGCGTACAGGGGGCAGGTTACAATGAGCAGTTCTTC.

The V and J genes are TRBV2 and TRBJ2-2; D might be TRBD2 (5 bases). Germline V gene data show CDR1 as SNHLY and CDR2 as FYNNEI. The CDR3 has 16 residues. With 6 bases removed from V and 6 bases from J, the gap between germline ends came to 20 bases. CDR3 amino acids: CASSQDYHGIAGELFF. In DNA, the CDR3 is TGTGCCAGCAGCCAAGACTATCACGGTATCGCCGGGGAGCTGTTTTTT.

The chain employs TRBV7-2 and TRBJ2-1, with 7 bases fitting TRBD2. V dropped 1 base and J dropped 5; count of bases not matched to a gene: 2. Germline V gene data show CDR1 as SGHTA and CDR2 as FQGNSA. The CDR3 extends over 14 amino acids. The CDR3 DNA sequence: TGTGCCAGCAGCTTAGTAGCGGGTCACAATGAGCAGTTCTTC. Protein: CASSLVAGHNEQFF.

This sequence joins TRBV2 and TRBJ2-7; 15 bases map to TRBD2. The ends lost 4 bases at V and 0 bases at J; junction bases unmatched: 10. CDR3 length: 19 amino acids. Germline-derived CDR1 and CDR2 are SNHLY and FYNNEI. This chain's CDR3 is CASSGLGLAGGPRSYEQYV. DNA of the CDR3: TGTGCCAGCAGTGGATTAGGACTAGCGGGAGGGCCTCGCTCCTACGAGCAGTACGTC.

The chain is built from TRBV5-1 and TRBJ1-1, with D maybe TRBD1 (6 bases). CDR1 is SGHRS, CDR2 YFSETQ, per germline. V lost 1 base to trimming and J lost 1 base, with 8 bases between them. The CDR3 sequence is 14 residues long. The CDR3 DNA reads TGCGCCAGCAGCTTGCCGGGACAGAACACTGAAGCTTTCTTT. This sequence encodes CASSLPGQNTEAFF.